This TCR beta chain was captured by sequencing in a study of regulatory T cells in long-lasting Graves disease. Trimming removed 0 bases from V and 2 bases from J, with 13 bases in between. This CDR3 has 16 amino acids. Germline V gene data show CDR1 as SGHKS and CDR2 as YYEKEE (reference sequence). Construction of the TCR beta libraries employed iRepertoire HTBI primers in conjunction with Arm-PCR of CDR3 regions. TCRdb reprocessed the multiplex PCR reads via MiXCR and lists one record per CDR3 protein. The data show 300,000 to 400,000 distinct CDR3 sequences, with 16% seen just once and 30% held by the top ten. Time point meaning: newly diagnosed GD, antithyroid drugs for less than 3 months. Generation of the TCR library employed RNA extracted from PBMCs. These data are also associated with another study on T cells in Graves' hyperthyroidism and ophthalmopathy.

The TCR was taken from a middle-aged man with Graves disease. The chain couples TRBV5-5 to TRBJ2-3; D gene ambiguous. Specimen: peripheral blood mononuclear cells (PBMCs), collected at new diagnosis, from a patient treated with antithyroid drugs. The DNA of the CDR3 is TGTGCCAGCAGCTTGGGTATAGGGAATCCCACAGATACGCAGTATTTT. Protein product: CASSLGIGNPTDTQYF.